The T cell receptor (beta chain) under discussion was sequenced for a study of OX40 agonist ivuxolimab in advanced cancers. TCRdb's copy holds only in-frame clones and misses some; the assay was immunoSEQ multiplex PCR. The sample shows some 90,000 clones, 90% to 95% of them seen only once. Concerning this clone: The antigen remains unidentified.

Study-level results: Clonal expansion in partial responders at 0.1-3.0 mg/kg ranked among the lowest. On average, a greater number of expanded clones characterised CD8+ T cells relative to CD4+.

V lost 4 bases, J lost 6 bases, and 14 bases stayed unmatched. The CDR3 extends over 16 amino acids. Germline values: CDR1 MGHRA, CDR2 YSYEKL. Systemic immunosuppression or autoimmune disease history was grounds to exclude patients. The sequenced sample was CD4+ or CD8+ T cells sorted from blood, obtained in a trial of the OX40 agonist ivuxolimab. V is TRBV4-1 and J is TRBJ1-2, with 7 positions matching TRBD1. This TCR derives from an adult with an advanced solid tumor such as melanoma, head and neck, liver or kidney cancer. CDR3 DNA: TGCGCCAGCAGCCCACCTGACAGGGTGCGGGTTCATGGCTACACCTTC. The encoded protein is CASSPPDRVRVHGYTF.